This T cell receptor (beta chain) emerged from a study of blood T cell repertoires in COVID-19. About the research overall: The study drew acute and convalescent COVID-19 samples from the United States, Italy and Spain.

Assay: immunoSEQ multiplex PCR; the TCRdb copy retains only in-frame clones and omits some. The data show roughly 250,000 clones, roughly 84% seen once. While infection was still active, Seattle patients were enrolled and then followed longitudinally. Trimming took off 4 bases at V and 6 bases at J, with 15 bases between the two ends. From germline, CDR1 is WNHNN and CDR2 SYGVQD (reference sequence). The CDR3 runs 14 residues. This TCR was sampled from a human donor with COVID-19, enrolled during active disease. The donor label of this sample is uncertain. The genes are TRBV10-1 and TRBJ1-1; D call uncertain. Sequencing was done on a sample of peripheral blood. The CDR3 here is CASSATRDGAEAFF. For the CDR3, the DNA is TGCGCCAGCAGTGCGACTCGGGATGGCGCTGAAGCTTTCTTT.